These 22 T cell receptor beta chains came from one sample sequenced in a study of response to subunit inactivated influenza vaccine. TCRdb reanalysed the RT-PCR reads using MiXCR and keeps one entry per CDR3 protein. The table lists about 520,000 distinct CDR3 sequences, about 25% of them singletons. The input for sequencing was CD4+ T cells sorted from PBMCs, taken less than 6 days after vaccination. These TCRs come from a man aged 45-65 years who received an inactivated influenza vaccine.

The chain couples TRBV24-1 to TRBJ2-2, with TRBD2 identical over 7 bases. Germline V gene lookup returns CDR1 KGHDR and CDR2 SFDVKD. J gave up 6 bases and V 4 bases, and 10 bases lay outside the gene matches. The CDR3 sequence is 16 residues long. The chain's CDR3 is CATSDPGGPTAGELFF. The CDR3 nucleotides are TGTGCCACCAGTGACCCGGGGGGACCTACCGCCGGGGAGCTGTTTTTT.

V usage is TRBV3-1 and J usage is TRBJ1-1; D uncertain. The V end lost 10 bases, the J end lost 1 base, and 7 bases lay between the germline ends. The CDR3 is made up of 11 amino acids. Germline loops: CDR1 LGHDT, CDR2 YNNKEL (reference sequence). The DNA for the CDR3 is TGTGCCACCAGACAGAACACTGAAGCTTTCTTT. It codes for CATRQNTEAFF.

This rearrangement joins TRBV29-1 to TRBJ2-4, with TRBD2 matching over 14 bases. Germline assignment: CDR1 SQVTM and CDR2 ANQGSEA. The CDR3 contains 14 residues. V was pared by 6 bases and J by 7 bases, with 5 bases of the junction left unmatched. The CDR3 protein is CSVVTSGRANIQYF. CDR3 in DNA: TGCAGCGTAGTGACTAGCGGGAGGGCGAACATTCAGTACTTC.

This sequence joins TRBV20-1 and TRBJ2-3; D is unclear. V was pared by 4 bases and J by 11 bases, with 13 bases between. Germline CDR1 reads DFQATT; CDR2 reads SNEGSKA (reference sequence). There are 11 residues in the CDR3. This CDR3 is CSAKSGHWQYF. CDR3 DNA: TGCAGTGCTAAGTCCGGCCACTGGCAGTATTTT.

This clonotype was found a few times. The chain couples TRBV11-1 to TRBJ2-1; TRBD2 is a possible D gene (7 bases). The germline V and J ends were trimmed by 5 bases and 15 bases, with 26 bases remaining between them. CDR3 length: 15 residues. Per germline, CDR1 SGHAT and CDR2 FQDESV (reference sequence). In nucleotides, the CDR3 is TGTGCCAGCAGCCCTTTAGGGGGGGGTGAGGGTGACTTGTTCTTC. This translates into CASSPLGGGEGDLFF.

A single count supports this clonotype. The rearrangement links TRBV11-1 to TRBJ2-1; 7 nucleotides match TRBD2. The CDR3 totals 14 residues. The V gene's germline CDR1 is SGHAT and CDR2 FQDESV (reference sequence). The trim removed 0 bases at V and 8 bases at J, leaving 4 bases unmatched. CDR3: CASSLAGGPYEQFF. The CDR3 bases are TGTGCCAGCAGCTTAGCGGGAGGGCCTTATGAGCAGTTCTTC.

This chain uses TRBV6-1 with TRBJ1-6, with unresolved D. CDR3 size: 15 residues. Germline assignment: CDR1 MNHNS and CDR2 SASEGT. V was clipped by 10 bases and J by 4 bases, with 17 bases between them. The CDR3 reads CATCVNQPYNSPLHF. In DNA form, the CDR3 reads TGTGCCACCTGCGTGAATCAGCCTTATAATTCACCCCTCCACTTT.

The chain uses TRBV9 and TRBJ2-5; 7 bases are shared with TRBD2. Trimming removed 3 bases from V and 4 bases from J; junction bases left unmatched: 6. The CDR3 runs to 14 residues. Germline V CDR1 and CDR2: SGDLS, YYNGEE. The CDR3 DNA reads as TGTGCCAGCAGCGAGGCCTGGGGGGGAGAGACCCAGTACTTC. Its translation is CASSEAWGGETQYF. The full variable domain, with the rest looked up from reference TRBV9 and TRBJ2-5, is DSGVTQTPKHLITATGQRVTLRCSPRSGDLSVYWYQQSLDQGLQFLIQYYNGEERAKGNILERFSAQQFPDLHSELNLSSLELGDSALYFCASSEAWGGETQYFGPGTRLLVL.

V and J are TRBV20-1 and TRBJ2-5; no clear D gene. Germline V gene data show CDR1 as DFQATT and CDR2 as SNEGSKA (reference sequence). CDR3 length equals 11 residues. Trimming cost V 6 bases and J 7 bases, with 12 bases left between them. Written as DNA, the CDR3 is TGCAGTGCGGGTACTCCGGGGACCCAGTACTTC. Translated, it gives CSAGTPGTQYF.

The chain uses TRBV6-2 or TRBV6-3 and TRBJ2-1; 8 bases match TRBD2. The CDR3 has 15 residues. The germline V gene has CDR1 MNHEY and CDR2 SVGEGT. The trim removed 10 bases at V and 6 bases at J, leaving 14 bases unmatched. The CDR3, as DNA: TGTGCCACAACCCAATCGTTAGCGGGAAGCAATGAGCAGTTCTTC. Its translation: CATTQSLAGSNEQFF.

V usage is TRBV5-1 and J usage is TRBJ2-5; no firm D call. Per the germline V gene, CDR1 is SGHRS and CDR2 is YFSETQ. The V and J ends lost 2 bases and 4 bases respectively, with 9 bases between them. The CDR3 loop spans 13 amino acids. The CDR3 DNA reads TGCGCCAGCAGCTTCCCCAGCTTAGAGACCCAGTACTTC. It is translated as CASSFPSLETQYF. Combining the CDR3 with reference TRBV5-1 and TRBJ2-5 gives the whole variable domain KAGVTQTPRYLIKTRGQQVTLSCSPISGHRSVSWYQQTPGQGLQFLFEYFSETQRNKGNFPGRFSGRQFSNSRSEMNVSTLELGDSALYLCASSFPSLETQYFGPGTRLLVL.

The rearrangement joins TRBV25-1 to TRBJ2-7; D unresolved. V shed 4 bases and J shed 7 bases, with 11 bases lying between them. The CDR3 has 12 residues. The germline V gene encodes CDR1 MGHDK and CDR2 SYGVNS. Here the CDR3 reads CASSANSWEQYF. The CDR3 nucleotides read TGTGCCAGCAGTGCTAACTCGTGGGAGCAGTACTTC.

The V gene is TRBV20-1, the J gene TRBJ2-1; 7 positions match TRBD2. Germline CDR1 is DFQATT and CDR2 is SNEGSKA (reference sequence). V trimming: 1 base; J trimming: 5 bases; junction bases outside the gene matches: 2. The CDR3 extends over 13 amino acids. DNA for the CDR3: TGCAGTGCTAGAGGGGACTACCACAATGAGCAGTTCTTC. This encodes CSARGDYHNEQFF.

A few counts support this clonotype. The CDR3 region is CSTTVSNTDTQYF. The DNA of the CDR3 is TGCAGCACGACAGTTTCGAACACAGATACGCAGTATTTT. The chain is built from TRBV29-1 and TRBJ2-3; D is perhaps TRBD1 (5 bases). The CDR3 is 13 residues long. Trimming took off 8 bases at V and 2 bases at J, with 14 bases between the two ends. Germline CDR1 is SQVTM and CDR2 is ANQGSEA.

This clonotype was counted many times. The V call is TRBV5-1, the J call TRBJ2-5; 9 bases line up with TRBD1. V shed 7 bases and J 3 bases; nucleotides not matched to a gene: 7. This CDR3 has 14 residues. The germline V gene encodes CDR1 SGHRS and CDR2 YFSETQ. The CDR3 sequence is CASRPGTGKETQYF. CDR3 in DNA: TGCGCCAGCCGCCCCGGGACAGGGAAAGAGACCCAGTACTTC.

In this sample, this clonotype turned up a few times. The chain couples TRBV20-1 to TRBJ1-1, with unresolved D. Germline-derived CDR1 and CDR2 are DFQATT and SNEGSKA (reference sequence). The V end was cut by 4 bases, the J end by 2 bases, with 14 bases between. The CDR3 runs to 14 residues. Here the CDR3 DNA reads TGCAGTGCTACTAAAGGGAGCGTTAACACTGAAGCTTTCTTT. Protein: CSATKGSVNTEAFF.

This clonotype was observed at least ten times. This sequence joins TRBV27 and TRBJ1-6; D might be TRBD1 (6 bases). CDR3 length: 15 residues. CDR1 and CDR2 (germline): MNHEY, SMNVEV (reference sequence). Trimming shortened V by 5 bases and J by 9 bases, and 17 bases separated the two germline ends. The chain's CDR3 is CASSLMGGRSSPLHF. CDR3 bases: TGTGCCAGCAGTCTTATGGGGGGGCGTAGTTCACCCCTCCACTTT.

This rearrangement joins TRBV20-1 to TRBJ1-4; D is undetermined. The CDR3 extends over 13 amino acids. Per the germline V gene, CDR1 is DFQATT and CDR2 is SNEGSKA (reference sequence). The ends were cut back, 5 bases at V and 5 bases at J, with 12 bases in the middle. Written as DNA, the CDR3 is TGCAGTGCTGGGCGGGCAAGAAATGAAAAACTGTTTTTT. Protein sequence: CSAGRARNEKLFF.

The CDR3 bases are TGTGCCAGCAGAAGGACTAGCCTGTCGTACCCAGATACGCAGTATTTT. Translating gives CASRRTSLSYPDTQYF. The chain is built from TRBV7-2 and TRBJ2-3; 8 bases match TRBD2. V gave up 6 bases and J gave up 4 bases; unmatched junction bases: 12. Germline V gene data show CDR1 as SGHTA and CDR2 as FQGNSA. The CDR3 is made up of 16 amino acids.

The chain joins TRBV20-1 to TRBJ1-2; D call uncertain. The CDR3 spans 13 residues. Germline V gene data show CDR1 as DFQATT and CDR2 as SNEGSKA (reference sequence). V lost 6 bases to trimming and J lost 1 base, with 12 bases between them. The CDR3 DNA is TGCAGTGCCATAGCGAACTTTAACTATGGCTACACCTTC. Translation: CSAIANFNYGYTF.

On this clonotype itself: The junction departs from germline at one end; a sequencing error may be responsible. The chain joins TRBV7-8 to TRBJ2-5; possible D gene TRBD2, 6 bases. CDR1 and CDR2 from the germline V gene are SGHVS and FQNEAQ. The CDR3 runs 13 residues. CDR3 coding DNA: TGTGCCGGATCGCGGGACCGACAAGAGACCCAGTACTTT. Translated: CAGSRDRQETQYF.

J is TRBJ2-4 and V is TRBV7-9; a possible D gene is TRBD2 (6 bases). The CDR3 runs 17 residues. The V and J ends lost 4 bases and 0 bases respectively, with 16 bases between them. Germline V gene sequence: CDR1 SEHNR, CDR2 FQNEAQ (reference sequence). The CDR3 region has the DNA TGTGCCAGCAGCTCCTCCTCGTGGGGGGTAGCCAAAAACATTCAGTACTTC. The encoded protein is CASSSSSWGVAKNIQYF. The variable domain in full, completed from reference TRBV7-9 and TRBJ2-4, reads DTGVSQNPRHKITKRGQNVTFRCDPISEHNRLYWYRQTLGQGPEFLTYFQNEAQLEKSRLLSDRFSAERPKGSFSTLEIQRTEQGDSAMYLCASSSSSWGVAKNIQYFGAGTRLSVL.